The 31 T cell receptor beta chains in this list originate from one sample, sequenced in a study of CD4+ T cells in melanoma. Profiled with immunoSEQ multiplex PCR; TCRdb holds only in-frame clones, not every one. The profile shows some 110,000 clones, over 80% of them singletons. The material sequenced was peripheral blood. The source is a human donor with melanoma.

The chain links TRBV5-6 to TRBJ1-5; unclear D gene. Trimming took off 0 bases at V and 5 bases at J, with 3 bases between the two ends. Germline CDR1 and CDR2: SGHDT and YYEEEE. The CDR3 is 12 residues long. The CDR3 DNA is TGTGCCAGCAGCTTGGGGGATCAGCCCCAGCATTTT. Amino acid sequence: CASSLGDQPQHF.

This chain connects TRBV5-1 to TRBJ2-7, with TRBD2 as a possible D gene (6 bases). Germline CDR1 and CDR2: SGHRS and YFSETQ. The CDR3 runs 15 residues. V shed 4 bases and J shed 0 bases, with 14 bases lying between them. CDR3 protein: CASSPSGRSSYEQYF. The CDR3 DNA reads TGCGCCAGCAGCCCGAGCGGGCGGAGCTCCTACGAGCAGTACTTC.

This clone was picked up one time. The rearrangement joins TRBV19 to TRBJ1-2; D might be TRBD1 (6 bases). This CDR3 is 13 amino acids long. Germline V gene sequence: CDR1 LNHDA, CDR2 SQIVND (reference sequence). The V gene lost 7 bases and the J gene lost 8 bases, with 17 bases spanning the gap. The CDR3 DNA follows: TGTGCCAGTAACCCTACAGGGATGGAGGGCTACACCTTC. Translating it yields CASNPTGMEGYTF. Looking up the rest from reference TRBV19 and TRBJ1-2 gives the full variable domain: DGGITQSPKYLFRKEGQNVTLSCEQNLNHDAMYWYRQDPGQGLRLIYYSQIVNDFQKGDIAEGYSVSREKKESFPLTVTSAQKNPTAFYLCASNPTGMEGYTFGSGTRLTVV.

The rearrangement joins TRBV27 to TRBJ2-1; D is unresolved. This CDR3 is 15 amino acids long. V was pared by 0 bases and J by 2 bases, with 8 bases between. Germline values: CDR1 MNHEY, CDR2 SMNVEV (reference sequence). CDR3 region: CASSLSRQPYNEQFF. The DNA for the CDR3 is TGTGCCAGCAGTTTATCAAGGCAGCCCTACAATGAGCAGTTCTTC.

The chain links TRBV5-6 to TRBJ2-5, with D uncertain. Deletions cut 1 base from V and 1 base from J, with 5 bases between. The CDR3 has 13 residues. Germline V gives CDR1 SGHDT, CDR2 YYEEEE. CDR3 loop: CASSLTTQETQYF. CDR3 in DNA: TGTGCCAGCAGCTTGACTACCCAAGAGACCCAGTACTTC.

A few counts support this clone. This chain uses TRBV4-1 with TRBJ2-2; 12 positions agree with TRBD2. The CDR3 has 18 amino acids. Germline V gene sequence: CDR1 MGHRA, CDR2 YSYEKL. J was trimmed by 3 bases and V by 4 bases; bases with no gene match: 9. CDR3 bases: TGCGCCAGCAGCCCCAGACTAGCGGGAGATTCGGACACCGGGGAGCTGTTTTTT. Translating gives CASSPRLAGDSDTGELFF.

J is TRBJ2-3 and V is TRBV19, with D unclear. Trimming took off 4 bases at V and 0 bases at J, with 14 bases between the two ends. Germline CDR1 reads LNHDA; CDR2 reads SQIVND (reference sequence). The CDR3 length is 16 residues. The CDR3 sequence: CASSSRSLTSTDTQYF. In nucleotides, the CDR3 is TGTGCCAGTAGTAGCCGGAGCCTTACTAGCACAGATACGCAGTATTTT.

The CDR3 here is CASSSQAQPQHF. The CDR3 coding sequence is TGTGCCAGCAGCTCTCAGGCGCAGCCCCAGCATTTT. The chain has TRBV28 and TRBJ1-5; D is undetermined. The V gene lost 6 bases and the J gene lost 7 bases, with 10 bases spanning the gap. The CDR3 has 12 amino acids. Germline CDR1 and CDR2: MDHEN and SYDVKM.

The V and J genes are TRBV5-1 and TRBJ2-7; 9 positions match TRBD1. The CDR3 length is 18 residues. V trimming: 0 bases; J trimming: 5 bases; junction bases outside the gene matches: 15. Per germline, CDR1 SGHRS and CDR2 YFSETQ. CDR3 nucleotides: TGCGCCAGCAGCTTGGAGGGGACAGGGTCTACCCTATCCCACGAGCAGTACTTC. This sequence encodes CASSLEGTGSTLSHEQYF. Together with reference TRBV5-1 and TRBJ2-7, the CDR3 gives the full variable domain: KAGVTQTPRYLIKTRGQQVTLSCSPISGHRSVSWYQQTPGQGLQFLFEYFSETQRNKGNFPGRFSGRQFSNSRSEMNVSTLELGDSALYLCASSLEGTGSTLSHEQYFGPGTRLTVT.

The rearrangement uses TRBV6-1 and TRBJ2-2, with TRBD2 matching 9 bases. The trim removed 2 bases at V and 3 bases at J, leaving 7 bases unmatched. The CDR3 is made up of 17 amino acids. Germline V gene sequence: CDR1 MNHNS, CDR2 SASEGT. CDR3 protein: CASSEFRGGADTGELFF. DNA of the CDR3: TGTGCCAGCAGTGAATTCCGCGGGGGGGCCGACACCGGGGAGCTGTTTTTT.

This chain connects TRBV19 to TRBJ2-3; 13 bases agree with TRBD2. This CDR3 comprises 14 residues. Germline assignment: CDR1 LNHDA and CDR2 SQIVND (reference sequence). V trimming: 6 bases; J trimming: 5 bases; junction bases outside the gene matches: 2. CDR3 nucleotides: TGTGCCAGTAGAACTAGCGGGAGGGGAGATACGCAGTATTTT. It codes for CASRTSGRGDTQYF.

This sequence joins TRBV18 and TRBJ1-1, with D tentatively TRBD1 (5 bases). The CDR3 sequence is 15 residues long. V was cut by 1 base and J by 3 bases, with 12 bases left in between. Germline V gives CDR1 KGHSH, CDR2 LQKENI. The CDR3 nucleotides are TGTGCCAGCTCACCACGGAAGGGGCTTGACACTGAAGCTTTCTTT. It is translated as CASSPRKGLDTEAFF.

This chain connects TRBV6-5 to TRBJ2-2, with 7 bases lining up with TRBD1. This CDR3 comprises 16 residues. V dropped 2 bases and J dropped 1; count of bases not matched to a gene: 4. Germline CDR1 reads MNHEY; CDR2 reads SVGAGI. CDR3 protein: CASSYTRTGNTGELFF. As DNA, the CDR3 is TGTGCCAGCAGTTACACCCGGACAGGGAACACCGGGGAGCTGTTTTTT.

This chain connects TRBV18 to TRBJ1-1; 9 bases fit TRBD1. J gave up 1 base and V 6 bases, and 6 bases lay outside the gene matches. CDR1 is KGHSH, CDR2 LQKENI, per germline. The CDR3 contains 15 residues. The CDR3 sequence: CASSRRQGENTEAFF. CDR3 bases: TGTGCCAGCTCGAGAAGACAGGGGGAGAACACTGAAGCTTTCTTT. The entire variable domain, with the rest obtained from reference TRBV18 and TRBJ1-1, is as follows: NAGVMQNPRHLVRRRGQEARLRCSPMKGHSHVYWYRQLPEEGLKFMVYLQKENIIDESGMPKERFSAEFPKEGPSILRIQQVVRGDSAAYFCASSRRQGENTEAFFGQGTRLTVV.

The chain is built from TRBV7-9 and TRBJ2-5; 12 bases match TRBD2. CDR1 SEHNR and CDR2 FQNEAQ come from the germline V gene (reference sequence). The CDR3 is 15 amino acids. V shed 1 base, J shed 5 bases, and the junction held 2 bases outside the gene matches. CDR3: CASSLDGTSGETQYF. The CDR3 DNA is TGTGCCAGCAGCTTAGATGGGACTAGCGGGGAGACCCAGTACTTC.

The chain is built from TRBV5-1 and TRBJ2-2; weak D call: TRBD2 (5 bases). Trimming left V 5 bases short and J 6 bases short, with 17 bases between. The CDR3 runs 15 residues. Germline CDR1 and CDR2: SGHRS and YFSETQ. CDR3 nucleotide sequence: TGCGCCAGCAGACCTACCACTAGTACCCCCGGGGAGCTGTTTTTT. This encodes CASRPTTSTPGELFF.

This clone was detected a few times. The chain employs TRBV5-1 and TRBJ2-3, with D uncertain. CDR1 is SGHRS and CDR2 is YFSETQ in the germline V gene. V lost 0 bases and J lost 4, with 15 bases in between. This CDR3 region has 16 residues. The CDR3 sequence: CASSLGQSYGADTQYF. CDR3 DNA sequence: TGCGCCAGCAGCTTGGGACAATCGTATGGCGCAGATACGCAGTATTTT.

The chain couples TRBV5-4 to TRBJ2-3, with 10 bases that match TRBD2. Germline CDR1 SGHNT, CDR2 YYREEE (reference sequence). The CDR3 has 16 residues. The junction had 9 bases not matched to a gene; V was cut back by 3 bases and J by 5 bases. The CDR3 region has the DNA TGTGCCAGCAGCTCCCTACTAGCGGGGCCCCAAGATACGCAGTATTTT. Its translation: CASSSLLAGPQDTQYF.

The CDR3 loop is CASRIRGYTEAFF. DNA for the CDR3: TGTGCCAGCAGGATCCGGGGATACACTGAAGCTTTCTTT. The gene calls are TRBV2 and TRBJ1-1, with D unclear. CDR3 length: 13 amino acids. CDR1 and CDR2 from the germline V gene are SNHLY and FYNNEI. V was pared by 6 bases and J by 3 bases, with 11 bases between.

A remark on this clone: The junction departs from germline at one end; a sequencing error may be responsible. The chain uses TRBV7-3 and TRBJ2-5, with 12 bases identical to TRBD2. Germline V gene lookup returns CDR1 SGHTA and CDR2 FQGTGA. This CDR3 has 19 amino acids. The CDR3 protein is CASSLKGVLAGGVLETQYF. In DNA, the CDR3 is TGTGCCAGCAGTTTAAAAGGAGTACTAGCGGGGGGTGTTTTGGAGACCCAGTACTTC.

V is TRBV19 and J is TRBJ2-5; D ambiguous. V gave up 2 bases and J gave up 3 bases, with 1 base separating them. CDR3 length equals 11 residues. The germline V gene encodes CDR1 LNHDA and CDR2 SQIVND (reference sequence). As DNA, the CDR3 is TGTGCCAGTAGTATAAAAGAGACCCAGTACTTC. Residues: CASSIKETQYF.

This rearrangement joins TRBV7-9 to TRBJ1-1; D gene uncertain. The CDR3 spans 11 residues. V lost 4 bases and J lost 11, with 11 bases in between. The germline V gene encodes CDR1 SEHNR and CDR2 FQNEAQ (reference sequence). The CDR3 spells CASSSMGSAFF. Here the CDR3 DNA reads TGTGCCAGCAGCTCGATGGGTTCGGCTTTCTTT.

The chain links TRBV30 to TRBJ1-5; D may be TRBD1 (6 bases). Trimming stripped 4 bases from V and 2 bases from J, with 12 bases between. This CDR3 comprises 14 residues. In germline, CDR1 is GTSNPN, CDR2 SVGIG (reference sequence). The CDR3 protein is CAWNSPGGNQPQHF. The CDR3 region has the DNA TGTGCCTGGAATTCCCCAGGGGGCAATCAGCCCCAGCATTTT.

Remarks on this clone: One end of the junction is discordant with germline, which a read error may explain. This chain links TRBV5-4 with TRBJ2-7, with 10 nucleotides matching TRBD2. CDR1 SGHNT and CDR2 YYREEE come from the germline V gene (reference sequence). This CDR3 spans 13 amino acids. The CDR3: CASSKGTSEDRDF. CDR3 nucleotide sequence: TGTGCCAGCAGCAAAGGGACTAGCGAGGATCGGGACTTC.

This clone was seen just once. Here the CDR3 reads CASSSNAGAYEQYF. The CDR3 nucleotides are TGTGCCAGCAGCAGCAACGCGGGGGCCTACGAGCAGTACTTC. V and J are TRBV5-4 and TRBJ2-7; 7 nucleotides match TRBD2. The V segment lost 4 bases and the J segment 2 bases; nucleotides outside the gene matches: 6. CDR3 length: 14 residues. CDR1 is SGHNT and CDR2 is YYREEE in the germline V gene (reference sequence).

The genes are TRBV29-1 and TRBJ2-3; 15 nucleotides line up with TRBD2. Germline values: CDR1 SQVTM, CDR2 ANQGSEA. The length of the CDR3 is 15 residues. Trimming at V came to 7 bases and at J to 4 bases, leaving 6 bases not matched to a gene. CDR3 protein: CSAGLAGGPSDTQYF. The CDR3 nucleotides read TGCAGCGCTGGACTAGCGGGGGGGCCGTCAGATACGCAGTATTTT.

J is TRBJ2-5 and V is TRBV7-3; TRBD2 agrees at 8 bases. The CDR3 extends over 18 amino acids. CDR1 and CDR2 (germline): SGHTA, FQGTGA. The V segment lost 5 bases and the J segment 5 bases; nucleotides outside the gene matches: 19. The DNA for the CDR3 is TGTGCCAGCAGCACCTCGCCCTTTACTAGCGGTCCCCAGGAGACCCAGTACTTC. Protein: CASSTSPFTSGPQETQYF. The full variable domain, in which reference TRBV7-3 and TRBJ2-5 provide the parts outside the CDR3, is GAGVSQTPSNKVTEKGKYVELRCDPISGHTALYWYRQSLGQGPEFLIYFQGTGAADDSGLPNDRFFAVRPEGSVSTLKIQRTERGDSAVYLCASSTSPFTSGPQETQYFGPGTRLLVL.

This chain links TRBV28 with TRBJ2-7; D tentatively fits TRBD1 or TRBD2 (6 bases each). Trimming left V 5 bases short and J 3 bases short, with 20 bases between. From germline, CDR1 is MDHEN and CDR2 SYDVKM. The CDR3 covers 16 residues. CDR3 protein: CASSGTWGASGYEQYF. CDR3 coding DNA: TGTGCCAGCAGTGGAACCTGGGGGGCGTCCGGCTACGAGCAGTACTTC.

The chain carries TRBV2 and TRBJ2-7; 12 bases line up with TRBD1. The germline V gene has CDR1 SNHLY and CDR2 FYNNEI. J gave up 7 bases and V 8 bases, and 12 bases lay outside the gene matches. This CDR3 is 15 amino acids long. As DNA, the CDR3 is TGTGCCAGCGGGAAGCCGGGACAGGGGGCAGGGGAGCAGTACTTC. It codes for CASGKPGQGAGEQYF.

V usage is TRBV20-1 and J usage is TRBJ1-1; the D is unclear. V gave up 1 base and J gave up 7 bases, with 7 bases separating them. Germline lookup yields CDR1 DFQATT and CDR2 SNEGSKA (reference sequence). The CDR3 has 11 residues. CDR3 residues: CSARGANEAFF. CDR3 sequence (DNA): TGCAGTGCTAGAGGTGCCAATGAAGCTTTCTTT.

In this sample, this clone turned up once. This sequence joins TRBV7-2 and TRBJ1-3; D remains unclear. The CDR3 totals 15 residues. Per germline, CDR1 SGHTA and CDR2 FQGNSA. The ends were cut back, 5 bases at V and 1 base at J, with 12 bases in the middle. The CDR3 bases are TGTGCCAGCAGCCCCAAATGGGGTTCTGGAAACACCATATATTTT. This gives the protein CASSPKWGSGNTIYF.